What follows is one T cell receptor (beta chain) and its context. Its antigen is as yet unknown. The CDR3 consists of 17 residues. Trimming removed 6 bases at V and 3 bases at J, with 22 bases between. The germline CDR1 and CDR2 sequences are MDHEN and SYDVKM. This record comes from a study of T cell responses to AZD1222 COVID-19 vaccine. The table came from immunoSEQ multiplex PCR; TCRdb's copy has only in-frame clones and leaves some out. The table includes roughly 200,000 clones, around 93% detected once. Study outcomes and limitations: Researchers took repertoire samples only after the peak T cell response had come.

The sample was peripheral blood, taken on day 0 of MenACWY control vaccination. The rearrangement joins TRBV28 to TRBJ2-3; TRBD2 is a possible D gene (7 bases). The clonotype originates from an adult in good health. CDR3 nucleotides: TGTGCCAGCAGCTCCTTTGGGGGGGGCGGAGTAACAGATACGCAGTATTTT. The encoded protein is CASSSFGGGGVTDTQYF.